This is a list of T cell receptor beta chains from one sample in a study of T cell repertoires in cytomegalovirus infection. TCRdb re-derived calls from the reads in MiXCR, one entry per CDR3 protein. The sample has some 270,000 distinct CDR3 sequences; approximately 15% are singletons. The sample taken for sequencing was CD8+ T cells from PBMCs. All receptors derive from a human donor in good health (CMV status not recorded). Some clones in this sample may be carry-over from other donors' samples. The CDR3 runs from the conserved cysteine through the conserved F or W. D genes are given only for firm matches. The listing skips clone size in some rows; elsewhere it reads once, few, many or a size class.

clone size: -
D gene: -
J gene: TRBJ2-1
V gene: TRBV29-1
CDR3 protein: CSVDQTYSYNEQFF
CDR3 DNA: TGCAGCGTTGATCAAACCTACTCCTACAATGAGCAGTTCTTC

clone size: -
D gene: TRBD2
J gene: TRBJ2-1
V gene: TRBV7-8
CDR3 protein: CASSFLRGGGNEQFF
CDR3 DNA: TGTGCCAGCAGCTTTCTGCGCGGGGGGGGCAATGAGCAGTTCTTC

clone size: few
D gene: -
J gene: TRBJ2-2
V gene: TRBV2
CDR3 protein: CARRSFAEDGELFF
CDR3 DNA: TGTGCCAGGAGGTCCTTTGCGGAGGACGGGGAGCTGTTTTTT

clone size: -
D gene: -
J gene: TRBJ1-5
V gene: TRBV7-9
CDR3 protein: CASSLALENQPQHF
CDR3 DNA: TGTGCCAGCAGCTTAGCGTTGGAGAATCAGCCCCAGCATTTT

clone size: -
D gene: -
J gene: TRBJ1-6
V gene: TRBV6-1
CDR3 protein: CASRGGESGGSPLHF
CDR3 DNA: TGTGCCAGCAGAGGGGGGGAGAGCGGCGGTTCACCCCTCCACTTT

clone size: many
D gene: TRBD1
J gene: TRBJ2-7
V gene: TRBV7-8
CDR3 protein: CASSKSTGILYEQYF
CDR3 DNA: TGTGCCAGCAGCAAATCGACAGGGATCCTCTACGAGCAGTACTTC

clone size: few
D gene: -
J gene: TRBJ2-7
V gene: TRBV7-9
CDR3 protein: CDRGISYEQYF
CDR3 DNA: TGTGATAGGGGTATCTCCTACGAGCAGTACTTC

clone size: many
D gene: -
J gene: TRBJ2-3
V gene: TRBV7-2
CDR3 protein: CASRSAGVDKETDTQYF
CDR3 DNA: TGTGCCAGCAGATCCGCCGGGGTGGACAAAGAGACAGATACGCAGTATTTT

clone size: many
D gene: -
J gene: TRBJ2-1
V gene: TRBV12-3/TRBV12-4
CDR3 protein: CASRLGSILIF
CDR3 DNA: TGTGCCAGCAGGTTGGGATCCATTCTAATCTTC

clone size: few
D gene: -
J gene: TRBJ1-2
V gene: TRBV5-4
CDR3 protein: CASSLGDSLTSGYTF
CDR3 DNA: TGTGCCAGCAGCTTGGGGGACTCTCTGACGTCGGGCTACACCTTC